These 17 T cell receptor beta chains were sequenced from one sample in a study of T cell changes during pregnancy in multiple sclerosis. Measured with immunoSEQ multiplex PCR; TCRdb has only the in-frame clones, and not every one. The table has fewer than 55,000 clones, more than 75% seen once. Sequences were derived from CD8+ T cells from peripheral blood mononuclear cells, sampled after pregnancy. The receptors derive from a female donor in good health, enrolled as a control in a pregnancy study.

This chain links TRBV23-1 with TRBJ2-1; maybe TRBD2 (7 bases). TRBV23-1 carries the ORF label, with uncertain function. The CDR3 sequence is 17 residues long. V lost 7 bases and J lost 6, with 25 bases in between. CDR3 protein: CASTTAPRGALVNEQFF. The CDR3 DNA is TGCGCCAGCACCACGGCGCCCCGGGGGGCTCTCGTCAATGAGCAGTTCTTC.

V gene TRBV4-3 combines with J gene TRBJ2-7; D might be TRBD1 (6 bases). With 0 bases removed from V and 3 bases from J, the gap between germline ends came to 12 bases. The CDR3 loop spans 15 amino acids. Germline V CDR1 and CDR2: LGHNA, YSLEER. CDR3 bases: TGCGCCAGCAGCCAAGATGGGGGCAGCTACTACGAGCAGTACTTC. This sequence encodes CASSQDGGSYYEQYF.

CDR3 sequence (DNA): TGTGCCAGCAGAGCCGGGACAGGAGAAACGGATACGCAGTATTTT. Amino acid sequence: CASRAGTGETDTQYF. V and J are TRBV6-5 and TRBJ2-3, with 8 nucleotides matching TRBD1. V gave up 6 bases and J gave up 6 bases; unmatched junction bases: 11. The CDR3 spans 15 residues. Germline CDR1 MNHEY, CDR2 SVGAGI.

CDR3: CASSELEGAPKETQYF. The CDR3 nucleotides are TGTGCCAGCAGTGAACTAGAGGGGGCCCCGAAAGAGACCCAGTACTTC. V gene TRBV6-1 combines with J gene TRBJ2-5; 7 positions match TRBD1. CDR1 and CDR2 (germline): MNHNS, SASEGT. V lost 2 bases, J lost 3 bases, and 9 bases stayed unmatched. This CDR3 is 16 amino acids long.

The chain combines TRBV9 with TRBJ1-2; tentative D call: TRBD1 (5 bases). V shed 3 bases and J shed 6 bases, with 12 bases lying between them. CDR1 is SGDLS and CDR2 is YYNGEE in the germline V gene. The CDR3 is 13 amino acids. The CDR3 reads CASSGRIRDGYTF. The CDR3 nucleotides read TGTGCCAGCAGCGGGCGTATCAGGGATGGCTACACCTTC.

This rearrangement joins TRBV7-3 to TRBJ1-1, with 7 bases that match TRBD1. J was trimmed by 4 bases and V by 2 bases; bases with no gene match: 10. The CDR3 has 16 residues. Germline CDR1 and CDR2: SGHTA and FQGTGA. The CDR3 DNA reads TGTGCCAGCAGCTTATTGAGGGGGCGAAACCCCACTGAAGCTTTCTTT. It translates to CASSLLRGRNPTEAFF.

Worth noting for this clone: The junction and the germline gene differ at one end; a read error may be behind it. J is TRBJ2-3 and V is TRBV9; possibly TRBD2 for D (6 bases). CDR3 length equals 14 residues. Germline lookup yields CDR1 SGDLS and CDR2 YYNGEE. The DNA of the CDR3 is TGTGCCAGCAGTGTAGCGGCGGGCACAGATACGCAGTATTTT. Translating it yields CASSVAAGTDTQYF.

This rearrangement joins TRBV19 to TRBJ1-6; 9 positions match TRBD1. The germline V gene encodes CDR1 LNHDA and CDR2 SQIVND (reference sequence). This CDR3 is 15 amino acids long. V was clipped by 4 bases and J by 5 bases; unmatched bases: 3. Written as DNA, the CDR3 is TGTGCCAGTAGTACGCGGGACAGGGATAATTCACCCCTCCACTTT. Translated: CASSTRDRDNSPLHF.

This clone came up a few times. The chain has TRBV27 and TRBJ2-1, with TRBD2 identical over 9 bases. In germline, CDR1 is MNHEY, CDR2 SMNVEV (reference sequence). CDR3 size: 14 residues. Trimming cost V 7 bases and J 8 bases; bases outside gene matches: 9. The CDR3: CASTRSGGDDEQFF. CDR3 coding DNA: TGTGCCAGCACACGTAGCGGGGGAGATGATGAGCAGTTCTTC.

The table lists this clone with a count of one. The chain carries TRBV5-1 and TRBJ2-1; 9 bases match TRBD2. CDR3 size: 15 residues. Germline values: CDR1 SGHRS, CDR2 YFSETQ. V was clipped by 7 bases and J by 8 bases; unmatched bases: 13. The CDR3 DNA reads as TGCGCCAGCTCCGGGGCGGGGGGGCCCGCAGATGAGCAGTTCTTC. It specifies CASSGAGGPADEQFF.

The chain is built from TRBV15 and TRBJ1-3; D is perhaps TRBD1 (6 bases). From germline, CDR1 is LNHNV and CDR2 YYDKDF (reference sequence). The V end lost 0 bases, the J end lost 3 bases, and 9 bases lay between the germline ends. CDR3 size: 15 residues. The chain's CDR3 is CATSRDRGRGNTIYF. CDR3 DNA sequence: TGTGCCACCAGCAGAGACAGGGGACGTGGAAACACCATATATTTT.

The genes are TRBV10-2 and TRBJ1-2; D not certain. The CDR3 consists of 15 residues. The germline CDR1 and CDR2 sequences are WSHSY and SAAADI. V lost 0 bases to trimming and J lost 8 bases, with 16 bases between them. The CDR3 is CASSESIRGVEGYTF. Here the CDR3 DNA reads TGCGCCAGCAGTGAGTCGATTCGGGGAGTGGAGGGCTACACCTTC.

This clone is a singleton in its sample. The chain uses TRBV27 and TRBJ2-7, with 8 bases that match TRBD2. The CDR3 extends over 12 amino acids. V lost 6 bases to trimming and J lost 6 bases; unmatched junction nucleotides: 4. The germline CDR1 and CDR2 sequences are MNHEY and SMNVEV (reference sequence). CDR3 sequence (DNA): TGTGCCAGCAGCCCCCGGGGGGGCGAGCAGTACTTC. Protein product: CASSPRGGEQYF.

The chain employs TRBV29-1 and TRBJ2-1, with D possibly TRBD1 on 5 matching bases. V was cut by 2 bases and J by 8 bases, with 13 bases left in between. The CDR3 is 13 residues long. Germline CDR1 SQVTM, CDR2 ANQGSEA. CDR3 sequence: CSVESYLRDEQFF. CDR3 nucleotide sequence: TGCAGCGTTGAAAGTTACCTCAGGGATGAGCAGTTCTTC.

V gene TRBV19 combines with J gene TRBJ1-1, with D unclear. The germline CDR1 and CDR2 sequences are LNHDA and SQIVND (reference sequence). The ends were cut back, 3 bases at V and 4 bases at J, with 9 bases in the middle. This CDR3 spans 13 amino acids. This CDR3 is CASSIRPGTEAFF. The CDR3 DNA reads TGTGCCAGTAGTATCCGCCCGGGCACTGAAGCTTTCTTT.

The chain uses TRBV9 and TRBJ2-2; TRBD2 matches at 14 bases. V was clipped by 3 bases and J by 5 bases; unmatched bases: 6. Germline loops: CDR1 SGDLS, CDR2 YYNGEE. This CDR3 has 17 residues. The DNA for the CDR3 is TGTGCCAGCAGCGCCCCGACTAGCGGGGGGGTAACCGGGGAGCTGTTTTTT. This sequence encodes CASSAPTSGGVTGELFF.

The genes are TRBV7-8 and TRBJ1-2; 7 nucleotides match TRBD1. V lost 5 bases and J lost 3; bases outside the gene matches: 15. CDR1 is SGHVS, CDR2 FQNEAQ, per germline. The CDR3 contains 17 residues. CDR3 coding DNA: TGTGCCAGCAGCCGCGGGGCTACAGGGGATAGGGACTATGGCTACACCTTC. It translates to CASSRGATGDRDYGYTF.